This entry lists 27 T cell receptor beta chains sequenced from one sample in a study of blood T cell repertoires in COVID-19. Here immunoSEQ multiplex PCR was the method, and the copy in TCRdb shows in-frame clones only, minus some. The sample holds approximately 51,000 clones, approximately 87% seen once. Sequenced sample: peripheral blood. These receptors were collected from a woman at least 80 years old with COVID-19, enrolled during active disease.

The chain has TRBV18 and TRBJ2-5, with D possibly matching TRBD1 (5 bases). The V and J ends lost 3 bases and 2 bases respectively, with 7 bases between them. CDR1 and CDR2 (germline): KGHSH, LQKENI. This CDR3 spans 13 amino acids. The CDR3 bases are TGTGCCAGCTCACCGACAGTTCAAGAGACCCAGTACTTC. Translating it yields CASSPTVQETQYF.

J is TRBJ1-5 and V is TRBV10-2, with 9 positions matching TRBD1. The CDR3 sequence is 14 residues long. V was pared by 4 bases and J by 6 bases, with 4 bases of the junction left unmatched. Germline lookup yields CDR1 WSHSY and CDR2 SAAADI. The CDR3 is CASSVTGGGQPQHF. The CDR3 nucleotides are TGCGCCAGCAGTGTGACAGGGGGTGGTCAGCCCCAGCATTTT.

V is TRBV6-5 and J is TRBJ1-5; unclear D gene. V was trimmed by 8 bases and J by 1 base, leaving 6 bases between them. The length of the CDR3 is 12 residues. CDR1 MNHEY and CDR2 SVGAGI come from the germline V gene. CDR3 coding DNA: TGTGCCAGCGCACGGAGCAATCAGCCCCAGCATTTT. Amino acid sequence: CASARSNQPQHF.

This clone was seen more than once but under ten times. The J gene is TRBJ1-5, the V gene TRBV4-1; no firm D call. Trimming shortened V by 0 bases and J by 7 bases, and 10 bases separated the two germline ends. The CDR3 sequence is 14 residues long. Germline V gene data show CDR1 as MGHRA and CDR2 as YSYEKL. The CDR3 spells CASSQDRGFQPQHF. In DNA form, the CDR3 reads TGCGCCAGCAGCCAAGATCGAGGCTTCCAGCCCCAGCATTTT.

The CDR3 here is CASPPRQGVYEQYF. The CDR3 nucleotides are TGTGCCAGCCCCCCGAGACAGGGGGTCTACGAGCAGTACTTC. The chain combines TRBV27 with TRBJ2-7; the match to TRBD1 covers 9 bases. In germline, CDR1 is MNHEY, CDR2 SMNVEV (reference sequence). With V trimmed by 8 bases and J by 3 bases, 8 bases remained unmatched. The CDR3 has 14 amino acids.

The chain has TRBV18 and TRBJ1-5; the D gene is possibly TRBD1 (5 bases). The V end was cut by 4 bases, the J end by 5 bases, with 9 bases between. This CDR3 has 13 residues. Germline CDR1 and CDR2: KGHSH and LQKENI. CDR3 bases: TGTGCCAGCTCACGCAGGGTTGATCAGCCCCAGCATTTT. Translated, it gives CASSRRVDQPQHF.

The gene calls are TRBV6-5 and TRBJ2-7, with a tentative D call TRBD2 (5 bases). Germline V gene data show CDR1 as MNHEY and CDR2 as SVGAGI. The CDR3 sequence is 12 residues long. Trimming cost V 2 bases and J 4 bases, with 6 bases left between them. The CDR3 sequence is CASSYEGYEQYF. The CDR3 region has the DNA TGTGCCAGCAGTTACGAGGGTTACGAGCAGTACTTC.

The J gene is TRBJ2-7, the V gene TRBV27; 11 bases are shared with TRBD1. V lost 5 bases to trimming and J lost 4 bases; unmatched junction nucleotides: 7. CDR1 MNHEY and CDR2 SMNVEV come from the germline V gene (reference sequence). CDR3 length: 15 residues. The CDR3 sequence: CASSPRTGGKYEQYF. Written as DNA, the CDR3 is TGTGCCAGCAGTCCCCGGACAGGGGGCAAGTACGAGCAGTACTTC.

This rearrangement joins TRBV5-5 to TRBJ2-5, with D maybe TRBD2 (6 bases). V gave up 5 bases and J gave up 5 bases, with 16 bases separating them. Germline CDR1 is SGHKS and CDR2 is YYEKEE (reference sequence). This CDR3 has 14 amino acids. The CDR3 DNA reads TGTGCCAGCAGTTCGGCCCCCCGGGGGGAGACCCAGTACTTC. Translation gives CASSSAPRGETQYF.

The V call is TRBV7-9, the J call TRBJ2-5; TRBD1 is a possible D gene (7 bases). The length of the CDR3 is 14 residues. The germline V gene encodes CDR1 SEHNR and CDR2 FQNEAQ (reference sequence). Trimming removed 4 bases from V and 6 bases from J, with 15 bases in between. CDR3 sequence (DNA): TGTGCCAGCAGCTCGATGCCAGGGGGGCAGACCCAGTACTTC. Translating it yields CASSSMPGGQTQYF.

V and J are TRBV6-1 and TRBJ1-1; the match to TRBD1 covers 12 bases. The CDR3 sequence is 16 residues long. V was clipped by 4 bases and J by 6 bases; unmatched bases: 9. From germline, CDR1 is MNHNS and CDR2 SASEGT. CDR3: CASSGVRDRGRSEAFF. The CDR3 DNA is TGTGCCAGCAGTGGAGTCCGGGACAGGGGGCGATCTGAAGCTTTCTTT.

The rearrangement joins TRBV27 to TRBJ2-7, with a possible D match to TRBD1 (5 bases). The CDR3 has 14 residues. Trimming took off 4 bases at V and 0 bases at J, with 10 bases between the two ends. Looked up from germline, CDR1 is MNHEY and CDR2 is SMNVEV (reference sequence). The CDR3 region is CASSWTQSSYEQYF. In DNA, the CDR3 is TGTGCCAGCAGTTGGACACAGAGCTCCTACGAGCAGTACTTC.

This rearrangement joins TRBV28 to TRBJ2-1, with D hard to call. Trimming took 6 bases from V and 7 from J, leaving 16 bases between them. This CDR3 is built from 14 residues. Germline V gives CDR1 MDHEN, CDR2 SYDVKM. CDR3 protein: CASRDRLLRNEQFF. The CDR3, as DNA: TGTGCCAGCAGAGATCGACTTCTTCGGAATGAGCAGTTCTTC. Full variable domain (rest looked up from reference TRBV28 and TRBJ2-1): DVKVTQSSRYLVKRTGEKVFLECVQDMDHENMFWYRQDPGLGLRLIYFSYDVKMKEKGDIPEGYSVSREKKERFSLILESASTNQTSMYLCASRDRLLRNEQFFGPGTRLTVL.

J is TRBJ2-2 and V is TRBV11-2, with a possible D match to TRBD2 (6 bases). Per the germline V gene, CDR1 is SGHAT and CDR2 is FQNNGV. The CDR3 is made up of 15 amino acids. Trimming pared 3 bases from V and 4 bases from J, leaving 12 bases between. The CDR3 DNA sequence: TGTGCCAGCAGCTTGAGGGACTTCGGCACCGGGGAGCTGTTTTTT. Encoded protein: CASSLRDFGTGELFF.

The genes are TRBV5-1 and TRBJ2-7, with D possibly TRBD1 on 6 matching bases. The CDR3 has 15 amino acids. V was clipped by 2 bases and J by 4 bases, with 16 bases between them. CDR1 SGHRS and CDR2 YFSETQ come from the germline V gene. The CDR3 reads CASSFSRTGSYEQYF. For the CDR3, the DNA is TGCGCCAGCAGCTTTTCCCGAACAGGGTCGTACGAGCAGTACTTC.

CDR3 in amino acids: CASSSSGTPAYEQYF. CDR3 coding DNA: TGTGCCAGCAGCTCTTCCGGGACACCAGCCTACGAGCAGTACTTC. This chain uses TRBV7-9 with TRBJ2-7; tentative D call: TRBD1 (6 bases). The CDR3 length is 15 residues. Per germline, CDR1 SEHNR and CDR2 FQNEAQ (reference sequence). Between the trimmed V and J ends, which lost 4 bases and 2 bases, there was a span of 15 bases. The variable domain in full, with the rest retrieved from reference TRBV7-9 and TRBJ2-7, is DTGVSQNPRHKITKRGQNVTFRCDPISEHNRLYWYRQTLGQGPEFLTYFQNEAQLEKSRLLSDRFSAERPKGSFSTLEIQRTEQGDSAMYLCASSSSGTPAYEQYFGPGTRLTVT.

The CDR3 region is CAWSRSKSYEQYF. The CDR3 coding sequence is TGTGCCTGGAGTCGGTCGAAGTCCTACGAGCAGTACTTC. The gene calls are TRBV30 and TRBJ2-7, with D uncertain. With 2 bases removed from V and 1 base from J, the gap between germline ends came to 9 bases. Per germline, CDR1 GTSNPN and CDR2 SVGIG (reference sequence). The length of the CDR3 is 13 residues.

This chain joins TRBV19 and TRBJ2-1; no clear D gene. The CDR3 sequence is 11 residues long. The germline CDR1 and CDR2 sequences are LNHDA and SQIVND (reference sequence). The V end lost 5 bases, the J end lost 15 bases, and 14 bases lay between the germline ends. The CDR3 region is CASSANSARFF. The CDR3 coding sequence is TGTGCCAGTAGTGCGAATTCCGCCCGGTTCTTC.

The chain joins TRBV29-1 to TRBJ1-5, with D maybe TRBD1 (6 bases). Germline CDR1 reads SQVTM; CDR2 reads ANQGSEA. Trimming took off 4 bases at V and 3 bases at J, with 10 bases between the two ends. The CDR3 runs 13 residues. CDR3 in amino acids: CSVATGFNQPQHF. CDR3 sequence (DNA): TGCAGCGTTGCGACAGGTTTCAATCAGCCCCAGCATTTT.

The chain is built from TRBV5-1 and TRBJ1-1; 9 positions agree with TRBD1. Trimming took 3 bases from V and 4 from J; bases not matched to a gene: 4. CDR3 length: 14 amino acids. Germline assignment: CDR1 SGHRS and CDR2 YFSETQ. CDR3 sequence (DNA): TGCGCCAGCAGCTGGACAGGGGCATCCACTGAAGCTTTCTTT. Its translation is CASSWTGASTEAFF. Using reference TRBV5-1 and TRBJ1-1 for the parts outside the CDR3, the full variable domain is KAGVTQTPRYLIKTRGQQVTLSCSPISGHRSVSWYQQTPGQGLQFLFEYFSETQRNKGNFPGRFSGRQFSNSRSEMNVSTLELGDSALYLCASSWTGASTEAFFGQGTRLTVV.

The CDR3 bases are TGTGCCAGCAGCGTAGGAGGCCTAGCGGGGGGGCAAAACATTCAGTACTTC. Its protein is CASSVGGLAGGQNIQYF. The chain uses TRBV9 and TRBJ2-4; TRBD2 agrees at 12 bases. CDR1 SGDLS and CDR2 YYNGEE come from the germline V gene. The CDR3 extends over 17 amino acids. Losses at the gene ends were 0 bases for V and 5 bases for J; bases not matched to a gene: 6.

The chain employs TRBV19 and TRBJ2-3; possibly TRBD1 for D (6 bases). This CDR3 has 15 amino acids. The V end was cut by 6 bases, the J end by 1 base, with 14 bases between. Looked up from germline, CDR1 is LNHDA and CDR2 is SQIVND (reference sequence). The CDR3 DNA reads TGTGCCAGTAGCGTCGGGGCAGGGGGCACAGATACGCAGTATTTT. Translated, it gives CASSVGAGGTDTQYF.

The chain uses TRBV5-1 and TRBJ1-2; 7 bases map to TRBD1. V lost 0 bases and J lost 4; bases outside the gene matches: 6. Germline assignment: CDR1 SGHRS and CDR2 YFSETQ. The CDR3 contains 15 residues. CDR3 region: CASSLGGQALYGYTF. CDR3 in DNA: TGCGCCAGCAGCTTGGGAGGACAGGCTCTCTATGGCTACACCTTC.

This chain's CDR3 is CASSDRVGASYEQYF. The CDR3 DNA reads TGTGCCAGCAGTGATCGCGTGGGGGCCTCCTACGAGCAGTACTTC. The rearrangement uses TRBV6-1 and TRBJ2-7; tentative D call: TRBD1 (6 bases). The CDR3 is made up of 15 amino acids. Germline CDR1 MNHNS, CDR2 SASEGT. V lost 3 bases and J lost 0, with 12 bases in between.

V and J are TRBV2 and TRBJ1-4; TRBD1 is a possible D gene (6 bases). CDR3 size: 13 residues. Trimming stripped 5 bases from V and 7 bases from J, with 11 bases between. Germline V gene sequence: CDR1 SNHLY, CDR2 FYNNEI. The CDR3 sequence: CASSSQGTEKLFF. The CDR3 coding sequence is TGTGCCAGCAGTAGTCAGGGGACTGAAAAACTGTTTTTT.

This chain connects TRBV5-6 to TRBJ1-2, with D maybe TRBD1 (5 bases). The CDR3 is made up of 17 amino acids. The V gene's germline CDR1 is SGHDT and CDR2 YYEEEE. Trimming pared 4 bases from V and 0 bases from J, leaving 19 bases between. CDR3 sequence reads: CASSGQFRQLANYGYTF. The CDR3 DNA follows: TGTGCCAGCAGCGGTCAGTTTCGACAGCTGGCTAACTATGGCTACACCTTC. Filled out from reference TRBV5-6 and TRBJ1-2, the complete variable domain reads DAGVTQSPTHLIKTRGQQVTLRCSPKSGHDTVSWYQQALGQGPQFIFQYYEEEERQRGNFPDRFSGHQFPNYSSELNVNALLLGDSALYLCASSGQFRQLANYGYTFGSGTRLTVV.

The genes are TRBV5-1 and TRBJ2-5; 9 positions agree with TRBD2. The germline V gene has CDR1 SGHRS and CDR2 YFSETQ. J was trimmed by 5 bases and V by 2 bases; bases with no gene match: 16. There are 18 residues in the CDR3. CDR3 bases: TGCGCCAGCAGCTTAAGTTGGCTAGCGGGGATGTCGATGGAGACCCAGTACTTC. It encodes CASSLSWLAGMSMETQYF.